These 8 T cell receptor beta chains were all obtained from the same sample, sequenced in a study of cytomegalovirus exposure and HLA in healthy donors. It was with 60 Vbeta and 13 Jbeta primers that the PCR ran. Clones were sequenced by immunoSEQ multiplex PCR, and TCRdb holds only the in-frame ones, with some missing. The sample has about 240,000 clones; over 70% are singletons. Source material: PBMCs. These receptors all come from a woman aged 55-70 years in good health and CMV-seropositive.

This clone was picked up a small number of times. The chain is built from TRBV2 and TRBJ1-1, with D perhaps matching TRBD1 (6 bases). Germline CDR1 is SNHLY and CDR2 is FYNNEI. This CDR3 spans 14 amino acids. Trimming took off 11 bases at V and 5 bases at J, with 21 bases between the two ends. As DNA, the CDR3 is TGTGCCGGCGACGGGGGGCAGGCCTGGACTGAAGCTTTCTTT. Translation: CAGDGGQAWTEAFF.

This chain joins TRBV5-1 and TRBJ2-2; 10 bases agree with TRBD2. The CDR3 is 17 residues long. Germline values: CDR1 SGHRS, CDR2 YFSETQ. The J segment lost 1 base and the V segment lost 4 bases, leaving 7 bases of the junction unmatched. The CDR3 protein is CASSPATSGKNTGELFF. The DNA for the CDR3 is TGCGCCAGCAGCCCGGCAACTAGCGGGAAGAACACCGGGGAGCTGTTTTTT.

The gene calls are TRBV7-8 and TRBJ2-1; TRBD2 matches at 12 bases. Germline trimming cut 1 base from V and 7 bases from J; bases unmatched to any gene: 8. Germline V lookup: CDR1 SGHVS, CDR2 FQNEAQ. This CDR3 contains 17 residues. The chain's CDR3 is CASSLGRLAGVGNEQFF. The CDR3 nucleotides are TGTGCCAGCAGCTTAGGAAGACTAGCGGGAGTCGGTAATGAGCAGTTCTTC.

J is TRBJ2-1 and V is TRBV2; D unclear. This CDR3 has 15 residues. Per the germline V gene, CDR1 is SNHLY and CDR2 is FYNNEI. Between the trimmed V and J ends, which lost 6 bases and 8 bases, there was a span of 20 bases. For the CDR3, the DNA is TGTGCCAGCAGAGAGCGAACTCCAAAGGCCCATGAGCAGTTCTTC. Amino acid sequence: CASRERTPKAHEQFF.

This rearrangement joins TRBV6-1 to TRBJ1-5, with D perhaps matching TRBD1 (6 bases). Trimming took 6 bases from V and 5 from J, leaving 17 bases between them. CDR3 length: 15 residues. The germline gives CDR1 MNHNS, CDR2 SASEGT. CDR3 nucleotide sequence: TGTGCCAGCAGACCCGGGGGGGCGGCCTATCAGCCCCAGCATTTT. This encodes CASRPGGAAYQPQHF.

This clone was picked up a small number of times. The chain couples TRBV28 to TRBJ2-7; D remains unclear. The CDR3 covers 13 residues. CDR1 and CDR2 from the germline V gene are MDHEN and SYDVKM. V was cut by 6 bases and J by 7 bases, with 16 bases left in between. CDR3 protein: CASRKQFLREQYF. As DNA, the CDR3 is TGTGCCAGCAGAAAACAGTTCTTACGGGAGCAGTACTTC.

V usage is TRBV10-1 and J usage is TRBJ2-3; TRBD1 agrees at 8 bases. Germline-derived CDR1 and CDR2 are WNHNN and SYGVQD (reference sequence). V trimming: 2 bases; J trimming: 14 bases; junction bases outside the gene matches: 12. There are 14 residues in the CDR3. CDR3 nucleotides: TGCGCCAGCAGTGAGGGACAGGGAGTGTGCCGTGGGTATTTT. It specifies CASSEGQGVCRGYF.

This rearrangement joins TRBV7-3 to TRBJ2-2; possible D gene TRBD2, 5 bases. Germline-derived CDR1 and CDR2 are SGHTA and FQGTGA. Trimming pared 3 bases from V and 1 base from J, leaving 9 bases between. The CDR3 consists of 15 residues. CDR3 coding DNA: TGTGCCAGCAGCTTGCCGGACTGGAACACCGGGGAGCTGTTTTTT. The encoded protein is CASSLPDWNTGELFF.